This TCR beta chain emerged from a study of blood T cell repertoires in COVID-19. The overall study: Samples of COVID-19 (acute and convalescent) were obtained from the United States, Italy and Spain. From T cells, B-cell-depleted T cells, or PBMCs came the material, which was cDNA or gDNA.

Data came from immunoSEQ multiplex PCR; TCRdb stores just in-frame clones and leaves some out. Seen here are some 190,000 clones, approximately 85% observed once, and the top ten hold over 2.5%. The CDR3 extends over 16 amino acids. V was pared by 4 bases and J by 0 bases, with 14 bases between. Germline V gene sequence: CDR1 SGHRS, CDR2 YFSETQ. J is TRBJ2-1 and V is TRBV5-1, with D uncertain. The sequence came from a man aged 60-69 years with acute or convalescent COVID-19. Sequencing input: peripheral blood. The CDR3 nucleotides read TGCGCCAGCAGCCGCCATCTGTCGAGCTCCTACAATGAGCAGTTCTTC. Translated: CASSRHLSSSYNEQFF.